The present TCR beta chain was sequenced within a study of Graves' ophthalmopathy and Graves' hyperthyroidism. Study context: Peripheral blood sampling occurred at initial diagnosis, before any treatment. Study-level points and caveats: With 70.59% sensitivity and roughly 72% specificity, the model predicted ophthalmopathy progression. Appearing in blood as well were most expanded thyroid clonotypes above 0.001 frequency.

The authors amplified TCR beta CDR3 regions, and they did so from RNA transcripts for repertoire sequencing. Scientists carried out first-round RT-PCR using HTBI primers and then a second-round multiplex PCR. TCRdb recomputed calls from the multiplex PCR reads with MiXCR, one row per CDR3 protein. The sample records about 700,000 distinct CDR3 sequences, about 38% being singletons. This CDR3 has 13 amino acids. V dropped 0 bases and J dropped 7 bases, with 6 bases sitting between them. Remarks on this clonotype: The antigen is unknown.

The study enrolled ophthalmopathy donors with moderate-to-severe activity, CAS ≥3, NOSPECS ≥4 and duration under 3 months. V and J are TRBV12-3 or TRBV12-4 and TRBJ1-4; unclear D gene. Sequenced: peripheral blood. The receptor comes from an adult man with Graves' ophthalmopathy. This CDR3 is CASSLATGEKLFF. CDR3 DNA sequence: TGTGCCAGCAGTTTAGCGACGGGTGAAAAACTGTTTTTT.